The 3 T cell receptor beta chains below all came from one sample that was sequenced in a study of cytomegalovirus exposure and HLA in healthy donors. Use of 60 Vbeta and 13 Jbeta primers characterized the PCR. The table came from immunoSEQ multiplex PCR; TCRdb's copy has only in-frame clones and leaves some out. In all, the sample yields around 50,000 clones. The source material was PBMCs. The receptors were sampled from a female donor in good health and CMV-seronegative.

The rearrangement links TRBV13 to TRBJ2-7, with TRBD1 identical over 11 bases. Looked up from germline, CDR1 is PRHDT and CDR2 is FYEKMQ (reference sequence). V lost 5 bases and J lost 6; bases outside the gene matches: 12. The CDR3 contains 16 residues. CDR3 sequence (DNA): TGTGCCAGCAGCCCCTCAGGACAGGGGGCTTCATCCGAGCAGTACTTC. This gives the protein CASSPSGQGASSEQYF.

The V gene is TRBV5-1, the J gene TRBJ1-2, with TRBD1 as a possible D gene (6 bases). The CDR3 covers 13 residues. V was cut by 0 bases and J by 5 bases, with 8 bases left in between. Germline loops: CDR1 SGHRS, CDR2 YFSETQ. The CDR3 loop is CASSLAQGYGYTF. CDR3 coding DNA: TGCGCCAGCAGCTTGGCACAGGGATATGGCTACACCTTC.

The chain carries TRBV6-1 and TRBJ2-7; no clear D. This CDR3 is built from 14 residues. CDR1 MNHNS and CDR2 SASEGT come from the germline V gene. The V gene lost 0 bases and the J gene lost 5 bases, with 11 bases spanning the gap. In nucleotides, the CDR3 is TGTGCCAGCAGTGAAGCGCTAACAGTCCACGAGCAGTACTTC. Translated: CASSEALTVHEQYF.